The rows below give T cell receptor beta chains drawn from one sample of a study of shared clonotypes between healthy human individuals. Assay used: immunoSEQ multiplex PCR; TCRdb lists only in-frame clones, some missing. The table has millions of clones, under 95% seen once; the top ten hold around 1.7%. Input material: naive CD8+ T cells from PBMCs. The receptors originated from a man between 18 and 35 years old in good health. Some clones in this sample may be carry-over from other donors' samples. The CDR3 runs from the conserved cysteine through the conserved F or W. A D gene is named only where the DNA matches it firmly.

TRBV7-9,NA,CASSLAWGPLDTQYF
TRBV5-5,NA,CASSLAPREFSNQPQHF
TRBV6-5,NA,CASSYGGPLGTEAFF
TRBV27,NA,CASTGTHGNEQFF
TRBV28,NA,CASSGWSGNTEAFF
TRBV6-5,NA,CASSYGVTSYNEQFF
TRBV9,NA,CASSASKGGYTF
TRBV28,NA,CASSLLWDSSHNEQFF
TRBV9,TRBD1,CASSVNRDSMNTEAFF
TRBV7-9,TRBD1,CASTSREGAFNGYTF
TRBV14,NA,CASSQENLFYEQYF
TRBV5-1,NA,CASSFERDYGYTF
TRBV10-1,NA,CASSAGLDNEQFF
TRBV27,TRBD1,CASSGRTGNTEAFF
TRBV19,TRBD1,CASSAGQGIDSYEQYF
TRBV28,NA,CASSFRGSVNTGELFF
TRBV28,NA,CASSLPDMGYGYTF
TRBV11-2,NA,CASSAELSSSYEQYF
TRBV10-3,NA,CAISVGGVGQPQHF
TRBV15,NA,CATSRDSRGYEQYF